This T cell receptor beta chain was sequenced during a study of T cells of healthy individuals. This CDR3 contains 14 residues. Germline values: CDR1 ENHRY, CDR2 SYGVKD. V lost 4 bases and J lost 5, with 15 bases in between. MiXCR, run by TCRdb on the 5' RACE reads, gives a single entry per CDR3 protein. In the table there are more than 60,000 distinct CDR3 sequences, around 15% of which are singletons. This clonotype was recorded a few times. The clonotype comes from a human donor in good health. The chain carries TRBV10-3 and TRBJ2-7; D possibly uses TRBD1 or TRBD2 (6 bases each). CDR3 sequence reads: CAISVGGRFNEQYF. In nucleotides, the CDR3 is TGTGCCATCAGTGTAGGGGGGCGGTTCAACGAGCAGTACTTC.